This entry features one T cell receptor (beta chain) sequence. Separate cDNA molecules each had unique molecular identifiers attached to them. MiXCR was run by TCRdb on the 5' RACE reads, yielding one entry per CDR3 protein. Of around 84,000 distinct CDR3 sequences listed, around an eighth were seen once; the top ten hold under 3%. The data were obtained in a study of early T cells in non-severe SARS-CoV-2 infection. This CDR3 spans 12 amino acids. V gave up 3 bases and J gave up 5 bases, with 10 bases separating them. Germline loops: CDR1 SQVTM, CDR2 ANQGSEA. The receptor was isolated from an adult who was a healthcare worker with PCR-confirmed SARS-CoV-2 infection or an uninfected control (not recorded which). The rearrangement joins TRBV29-1 to TRBJ2-5; the D call may be TRBD1 or TRBD2 (5 bases each). The sequenced sample was whole blood. The CDR3 nucleotides are TGCAGCGTTGACCTAGGGGACGAGACCCAGTACTTC. Protein sequence: CSVDLGDETQYF. Full variable domain (outside the CDR3, taken from reference TRBV29-1 and TRBJ2-5): SAVISQKPSRDICQRGTSLTIQCQVDSQVTMMFWYRQQPGQSLTLIATANQGSEATYESGFVIDKFPISRPNLTFSTLTVSNMSPEDSSIYLCSVDLGDETQYFGPGTRLLVL.